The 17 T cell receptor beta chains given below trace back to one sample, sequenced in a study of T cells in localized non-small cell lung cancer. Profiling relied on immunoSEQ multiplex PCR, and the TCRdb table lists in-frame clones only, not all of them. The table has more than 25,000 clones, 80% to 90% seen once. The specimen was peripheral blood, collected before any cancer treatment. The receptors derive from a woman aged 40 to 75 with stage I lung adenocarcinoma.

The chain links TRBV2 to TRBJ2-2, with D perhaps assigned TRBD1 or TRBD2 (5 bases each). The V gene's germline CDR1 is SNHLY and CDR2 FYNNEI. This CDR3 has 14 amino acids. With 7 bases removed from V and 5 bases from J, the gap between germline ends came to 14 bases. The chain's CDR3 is CASNWGKWTGELFF. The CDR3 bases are TGTGCCAGCAATTGGGGGAAATGGACCGGGGAGCTGTTTTTT.

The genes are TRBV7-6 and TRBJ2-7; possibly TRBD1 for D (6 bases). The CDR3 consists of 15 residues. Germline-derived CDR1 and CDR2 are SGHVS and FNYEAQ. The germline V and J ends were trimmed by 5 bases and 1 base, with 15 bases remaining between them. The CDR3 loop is CASSPRSGVSYEQYF. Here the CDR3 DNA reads TGTGCCAGCAGCCCCCGGTCAGGGGTTTCCTACGAGCAGTACTTC.

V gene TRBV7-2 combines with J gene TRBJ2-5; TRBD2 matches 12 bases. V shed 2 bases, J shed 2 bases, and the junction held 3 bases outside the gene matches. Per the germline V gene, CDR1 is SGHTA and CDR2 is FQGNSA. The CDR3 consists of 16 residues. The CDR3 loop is CASSLTSGGPQETQYF. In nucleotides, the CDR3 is TGTGCCAGCAGCTTAACTAGCGGGGGGCCACAAGAGACCCAGTACTTC. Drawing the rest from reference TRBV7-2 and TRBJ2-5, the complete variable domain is GAGVSQSPSNKVTEKGKDVELRCDPISGHTALYWYRQSLGQGLEFLIYFQGNSAPDKSGLPSDRFSAERTGGSVSTLTIQRTQQEDSAVYLCASSLTSGGPQETQYFGPGTRLLVL.

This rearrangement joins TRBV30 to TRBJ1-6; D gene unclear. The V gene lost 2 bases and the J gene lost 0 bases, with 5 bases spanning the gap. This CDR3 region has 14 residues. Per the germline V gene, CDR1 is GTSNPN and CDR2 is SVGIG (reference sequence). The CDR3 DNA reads TGTGCCTGGAGTCCAGACTCCTATAATTCACCCCTCCACTTT. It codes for CAWSPDSYNSPLHF.

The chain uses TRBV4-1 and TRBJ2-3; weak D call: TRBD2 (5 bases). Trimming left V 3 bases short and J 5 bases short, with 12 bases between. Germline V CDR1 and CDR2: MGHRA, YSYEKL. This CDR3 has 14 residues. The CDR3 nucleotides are TGCGCCAGCAGCCATCCGGGGTCGGGAGATACGCAGTATTTT. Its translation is CASSHPGSGDTQYF.

CDR3 loop: CASSPGQGVYNEQFF. The DNA for the CDR3 is TGTGCCAGCAGCCCTGGACAGGGGGTCTACAATGAGCAGTTCTTC. The chain carries TRBV7-2 and TRBJ2-1; 10 bases are a match to TRBD1. The CDR3 runs to 15 residues. In germline, CDR1 is SGHTA, CDR2 FQGNSA. The V and J ends lost 5 bases and 3 bases, in that order; junction bases with no gene match: 4.

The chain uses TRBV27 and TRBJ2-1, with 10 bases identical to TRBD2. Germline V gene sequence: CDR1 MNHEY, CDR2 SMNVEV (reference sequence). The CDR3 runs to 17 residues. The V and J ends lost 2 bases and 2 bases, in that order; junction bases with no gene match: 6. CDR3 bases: TGTGCCAGCAGTTTAATTCCGCTAGCGGGAGCCTACAATGAGCAGTTCTTC. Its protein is CASSLIPLAGAYNEQFF.

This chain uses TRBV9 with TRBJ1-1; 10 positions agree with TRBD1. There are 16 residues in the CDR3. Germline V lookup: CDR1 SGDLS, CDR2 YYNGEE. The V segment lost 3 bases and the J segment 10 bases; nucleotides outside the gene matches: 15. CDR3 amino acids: CASSAGVPGQGSGAFF. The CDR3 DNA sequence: TGTGCCAGCAGCGCCGGTGTCCCGGGACAGGGGTCAGGAGCTTTCTTT. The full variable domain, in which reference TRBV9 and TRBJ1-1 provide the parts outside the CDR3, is DSGVTQTPKHLITATGQRVTLRCSPRSGDLSVYWYQQSLDQGLQFLIQYYNGEERAKGNILERFSAQQFPDLHSELNLSSLELGDSALYFCASSAGVPGQGSGAFFGQGTRLTVV.

As DNA, the CDR3 is TGTGCCAGCAACCCCCGTAGAGGGGGGCGAGCTGGAAACGAGCAGTACTTC. Protein sequence: CASNPRRGGRAGNEQYF. The genes are TRBV7-3 and TRBJ2-7; tentatively, D is TRBD1 or TRBD2 (6 bases each). V was clipped by 7 bases and J by 5 bases, with 27 bases between them. The CDR3 totals 17 residues. Germline V gene data show CDR1 as SGHTA and CDR2 as FQGTGA.

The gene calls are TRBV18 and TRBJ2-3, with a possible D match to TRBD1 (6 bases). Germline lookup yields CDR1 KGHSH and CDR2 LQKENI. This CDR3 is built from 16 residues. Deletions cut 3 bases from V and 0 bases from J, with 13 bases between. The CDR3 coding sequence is TGTGCCAGCTCACCGCCACTGGGGACAAGCACAGATACGCAGTATTTT. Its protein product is CASSPPLGTSTDTQYF.

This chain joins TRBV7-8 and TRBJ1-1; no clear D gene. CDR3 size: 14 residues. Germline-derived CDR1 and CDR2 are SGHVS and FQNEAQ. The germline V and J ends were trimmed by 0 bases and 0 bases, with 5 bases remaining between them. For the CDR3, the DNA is TGTGCCAGCAGCTTAGCAAGGGTGAACACTGAAGCTTTCTTT. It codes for CASSLARVNTEAFF.

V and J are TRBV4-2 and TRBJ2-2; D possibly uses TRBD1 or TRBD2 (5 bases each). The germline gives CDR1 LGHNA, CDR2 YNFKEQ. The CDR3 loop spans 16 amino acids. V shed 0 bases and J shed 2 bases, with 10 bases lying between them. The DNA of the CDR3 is TGTGCCAGCAGCCAAGACCCAGGGACCAACACCGGGGAGCTGTTTTTT. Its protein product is CASSQDPGTNTGELFF.

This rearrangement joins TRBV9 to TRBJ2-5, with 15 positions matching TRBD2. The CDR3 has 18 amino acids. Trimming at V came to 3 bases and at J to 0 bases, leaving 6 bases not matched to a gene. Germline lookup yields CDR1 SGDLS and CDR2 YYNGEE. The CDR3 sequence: CASSAKGTSGGYQETQYF. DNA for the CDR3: TGTGCCAGCAGCGCGAAAGGGACTAGCGGGGGGTACCAAGAGACCCAGTACTTC.

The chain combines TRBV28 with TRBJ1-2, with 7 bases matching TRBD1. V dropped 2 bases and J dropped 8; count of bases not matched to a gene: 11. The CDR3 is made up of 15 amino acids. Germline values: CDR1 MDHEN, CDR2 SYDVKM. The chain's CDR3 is CASSLLDGQGGGYTF. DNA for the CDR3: TGTGCCAGCAGTTTACTGGACGGCCAGGGGGGAGGCTACACCTTC.

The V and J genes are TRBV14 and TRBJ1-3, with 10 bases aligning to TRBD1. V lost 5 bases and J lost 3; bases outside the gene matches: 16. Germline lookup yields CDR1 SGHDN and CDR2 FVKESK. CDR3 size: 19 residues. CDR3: CASSDYDFGTGVDGNTIYF. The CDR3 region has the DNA TGTGCCAGCAGCGACTACGATTTCGGGACAGGGGTAGATGGAAACACCATATATTTT.

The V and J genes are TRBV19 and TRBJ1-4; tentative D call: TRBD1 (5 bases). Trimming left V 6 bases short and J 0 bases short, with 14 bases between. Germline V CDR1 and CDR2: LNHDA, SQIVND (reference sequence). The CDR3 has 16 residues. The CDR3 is CASSFMGVSTNEKLFF. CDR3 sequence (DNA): TGTGCCAGTAGCTTCATGGGGGTCTCAACTAATGAAAAACTGTTTTTT.

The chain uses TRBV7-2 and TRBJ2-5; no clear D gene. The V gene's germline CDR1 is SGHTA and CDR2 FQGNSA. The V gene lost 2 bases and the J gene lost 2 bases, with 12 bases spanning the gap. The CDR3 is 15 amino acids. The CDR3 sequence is CASSLPIGHQETQYF. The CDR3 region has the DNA TGTGCCAGCAGCTTACCGATTGGCCATCAAGAGACCCAGTACTTC. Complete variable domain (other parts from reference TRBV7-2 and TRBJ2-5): GAGVSQSPSNKVTEKGKDVELRCDPISGHTALYWYRQSLGQGLEFLIYFQGNSAPDKSGLPSDRFSAERTGGSVSTLTIQRTQQEDSAVYLCASSLPIGHQETQYFGPGTRLLVL.